This TCR beta chain was identified in a study of blood T cell repertoires in COVID-19 (dated by TCRdb to 2020 to 2022). Some background on the complete study: Collaborator samples came from the United States, Italy and Spain and covered acute and convalescent phases of COVID-19. The samples were drawn from the first 160 participants of the ongoing ImmuneRACE study and from over 950 subjects provided by 6 global collaborators. The material from the prospective study consisted of cDNA or gDNA derived from T cells, B-cell-depleted T cells, or PBMCs. Subjects who had been exposed to COVID-19, were actively infected with it, or had recovered from it provided the deeply sampled blood TCRbeta repertoires that made up the dataset. A freely available public database, intended as a resource for researchers studying the immune response to SARS-CoV-2, is where the repertoires were released. HLA class I and class II types, where available, came from metadata supplied by the sample provider rather than from assay-based typing. Nearly every sample came with metadata listing a de-identified subject ID, COVID-19 status, age in years and sex. On the study overall, not on this receptor specifically: The amount of clinical and demographic metadata varied by source and participant and was provided uncurated.

TCRbeta CDR3 regions were amplified from genomic DNA using the immunoSEQ Assay, a bias-controlled multiplex PCR. The authors' pipeline ran thus. The number of nucleated cells in each sample was estimated by amplification of reference gene primers within the assay. To quantify the absolute abundance of each unique TCRbeta CDR3 rearrangement, sequence reads were collapsed and filtered. For each sample, productive Simpson clonality was calculated by taking the square root of Simpson's diversity index across productive rearrangements. TCRdb retrieved this table from immuneACCESS and kept in-frame rearrangements only. Not all clones are present; in checked studies, unresolved V genes account for under half, and no reason is known for the remainder. V, J and clone size derive from that table, while D and trimming were established from the DNA sequence. Recorded for this sample are 170,000 or so clones; about 88% of them occurred a single time. The top ten hold 1.5% to 2% of the sample.

Remarks on this clone: It lacks a known antigen. Base-call qualities are not available, and no considerably larger clone is one nucleotide away.

Samples from volunteer blood donors who had recovered from COVID-19 were contributed by a second Seattle source. Each collaborating institution followed its own protocols to collect whole blood in K2EDTA tubes. For TCRbeta analysis, collaborators shipped samples as frozen whole blood, isolated PBMCs, or DNA extracted from either of those sample types. This sequence was found in a man younger than 30 who had recovered from COVID-19. Sequences were obtained from peripheral blood.

The CDR3: CSVPGQGNYEQYF. The bases read TGCAGCGTTCCGGGACAGGGGAACTACGAGCAGTACTTC. The sequence links TRBV29-1 to TRBJ2-7; TRBD1 fits 10 bases in the junction. Inclusive of the bounding cysteine and phenylalanine, the CDR3 is 13 residues long. The DNA shown is the 39-base CDR3, in frame from base 1. The germline V end is reduced by 5 bases and the J end by 3 bases; junction bases left unmatched: 4. Via the germline V gene, CDR1 is SQVTM and CDR2 ANQGSEA.